The sample holds a few counts of the clone carrying this TCR beta chain. As yet, its antigen is unknown. The data originate from a study of T cells in localized non-small cell lung cancer. Study-level findings and limits: Heterogeneity remains possible because sequencing was limited to only one tumor region. Higher T cell density in the blood was associated with longer overall survival, whereas higher adjacent-lung clonality associated with shorter survival.

Method: immunoSEQ multiplex PCR; TCRdb's copy keeps in-frame clones and lacks some. The data contain fewer than 90,000 clones, around 82% of them singletons. Germline V gene lookup returns CDR1 SQVTM and CDR2 ANQGSEA. V dropped 4 bases and J dropped 4 bases, with 17 bases sitting between them. CDR3 length equals 15 residues. The sequences come from PBMCs, collected before any cancer treatment. The rearrangement uses TRBV29-1 and TRBJ1-5, with D possibly matching TRBD1 (5 bases). The sequence came from a man aged 40 to 69 with stage II squamous cell lung carcinoma. The CDR3 is CSVGDGLMGNQPQHF. The CDR3 coding sequence is TGCAGCGTTGGGGACGGACTTATGGGGAATCAGCCCCAGCATTTT.